The T cell receptor (beta chain) under discussion was sequenced for a study of human thymus T cells. This clone has a single count. The antigen remains undetermined. Corrective heart surgery yielded resections, and these provided the thymus tissue. Study-wide results and caveats: Unrelated people showed highly overlapping thymic repertoires, related research reported. Biased V and J segment usage appeared in thymus and peripheral blood.

The CDR3 extends over 15 amino acids. Germline-derived CDR1 and CDR2 are MNHEY and SMNVEV (reference sequence). Trimming pared 0 bases from V and 2 bases from J, leaving 11 bases between. This table comes from immunoSEQ multiplex PCR, and its TCRdb copy is limited to in-frame clones, with some not included. This sample has some 120,000 clones, with approximately 96% found just once. The sequence was obtained from a boy under two years old with a congenital heart defect but otherwise immunologically healthy. Sequencing was carried out using thymus tissue. V is TRBV27 and J is TRBJ2-7; D is uncertain. The CDR3 sequence: CASSLSATPPYEQYF. CDR3 nucleotide sequence: TGTGCCAGCAGTTTATCGGCGACGCCTCCCTACGAGCAGTACTTC.